A selection of T cell receptor beta chains follows, all from one sample in a study of blood T cell repertoires in COVID-19. Clones were sequenced by immunoSEQ multiplex PCR, and TCRdb holds only the in-frame ones, with some missing. Of around 470,000 clones in the sample, roughly 89% were seen once. Sequencing was performed on peripheral blood. These receptors came from a man younger than 35 with COVID-19, enrolled during active disease. Each CDR3 is given without its conserved first and last residue. Each record gives: D gene, J gene, V gene, CDR3 protein. D genes are given only for firm matches.

d_gene: -; j_gene: TRBJ2-7; v_gene: TRBV11-2; CDR3aa: ASSLSAGYEQY
d_gene: -; j_gene: TRBJ1-2; v_gene: TRBV6-1; CDR3aa: ASSEVAGQPYGYT
d_gene: TRBD1; j_gene: TRBJ1-6; v_gene: TRBV6-5; CDR3aa: ASSGTGRNSPLH
d_gene: -; j_gene: TRBJ1-1; v_gene: TRBV25-1; CDR3aa: ASSPRGGNTEAF
d_gene: TRBD1; j_gene: TRBJ1-1; v_gene: TRBV11-2; CDR3aa: ASSGDRGRETEAF
d_gene: -; j_gene: TRBJ2-1; v_gene: TRBV5-1; CDR3aa: ASSLRGLGYNEQF
d_gene: TRBD1; j_gene: TRBJ1-2; v_gene: TRBV28; CDR3aa: ASSGGTTGNYGYT
d_gene: -; j_gene: TRBJ2-5; v_gene: TRBV7-9; CDR3aa: ASIYRDQETQY
d_gene: -; j_gene: TRBJ2-5; v_gene: TRBV7-6; CDR3aa: ASSPRNSDRQETQY
d_gene: TRBD2; j_gene: TRBJ2-7; v_gene: TRBV10-3; CDR3aa: AISDPSGVTYEQY
d_gene: TRBD1; j_gene: TRBJ2-2; v_gene: TRBV24-1; CDR3aa: ATSDADRGRTGELF
d_gene: -; j_gene: TRBJ2-7; v_gene: TRBV5-1; CDR3aa: ASRLTAAYEQY
d_gene: -; j_gene: TRBJ2-1; v_gene: TRBV5-1; CDR3aa: ASSLDQGTSYNEQF
d_gene: -; j_gene: TRBJ1-1; v_gene: TRBV5-4; CDR3aa: ASSRNGGGGRAEAF
d_gene: -; j_gene: TRBJ1-1; v_gene: TRBV2; CDR3aa: ASSEAAVGGAF
d_gene: TRBD1; j_gene: TRBJ2-7; v_gene: TRBV11-2; CDR3aa: ASSLSGQGAPYEQY
d_gene: TRBD2; j_gene: TRBJ2-1; v_gene: TRBV6-4; CDR3aa: ASSAGLADYNEQF
d_gene: TRBD1; j_gene: TRBJ2-6; v_gene: TRBV5-1; CDR3aa: ASSHRTGGDGANVLT
d_gene: TRBD2; j_gene: TRBJ2-2; v_gene: TRBV11-3; CDR3aa: ASSSGLAGGAGELF
d_gene: TRBD1; j_gene: TRBJ1-1; v_gene: TRBV5-1; CDR3aa: ASSLSGQGTEAF
d_gene: TRBD2; j_gene: TRBJ2-1; v_gene: TRBV5-1; CDR3aa: ASIPIAGAYNEQF
d_gene: TRBD2; j_gene: TRBJ2-1; v_gene: TRBV25-1; CDR3aa: ASSEYRSGDGYNEQF
d_gene: TRBD2; j_gene: TRBJ2-1; v_gene: TRBV10-3; CDR3aa: AISETSGAHNEQF
d_gene: TRBD2; j_gene: TRBJ2-1; v_gene: TRBV6-1; CDR3aa: ASSATTGTSGYNEQF
d_gene: TRBD1; j_gene: TRBJ1-1; v_gene: TRBV5-1; CDR3aa: ASSLQGVRTEAF
d_gene: -; j_gene: TRBJ2-6; v_gene: TRBV5-1; CDR3aa: ASSPTAGGTGANVLT
d_gene: -; j_gene: TRBJ2-7; v_gene: TRBV28; CDR3aa: ASSLSGYEQY
d_gene: TRBD2; j_gene: TRBJ2-4; v_gene: TRBV27; CDR3aa: ASSTRTSGSFAKNIQY
d_gene: TRBD2; j_gene: TRBJ2-2; v_gene: TRBV5-4; CDR3aa: ASSILAGVTGELF
d_gene: TRBD1; j_gene: TRBJ2-3; v_gene: TRBV7-9; CDR3aa: ASSPPAGQVLDTQY
d_gene: TRBD1; j_gene: TRBJ1-2; v_gene: TRBV5-4; CDR3aa: ASSRDRGRLYGYT
d_gene: TRBD2; j_gene: TRBJ2-2; v_gene: TRBV6-4; CDR3aa: ASSVRAGGANTGELF
d_gene: -; j_gene: TRBJ2-7; v_gene: TRBV7-9; CDR3aa: ASSQTYSYEQY
d_gene: TRBD1; j_gene: TRBJ2-7; v_gene: TRBV27; CDR3aa: ASRGQGSEQY
d_gene: TRBD1; j_gene: TRBJ1-2; v_gene: TRBV3-1/TRBV3-2; CDR3aa: ASSQALQGNGYT
d_gene: -; j_gene: TRBJ1-1; v_gene: TRBV5-1; CDR3aa: ASSSDPGPISNTEAF
d_gene: -; j_gene: TRBJ2-3; v_gene: TRBV2; CDR3aa: ASEWTVTDTQY
d_gene: TRBD1; j_gene: TRBJ2-1; v_gene: TRBV19; CDR3aa: ASSIAGTGNNEQF
d_gene: -; j_gene: TRBJ2-5; v_gene: TRBV30; CDR3aa: AWSVGGGGQETQY
d_gene: -; j_gene: TRBJ2-1; v_gene: TRBV20-1; CDR3aa: SASDSLSYNEQF
d_gene: -; j_gene: TRBJ1-5; v_gene: TRBV4-1; CDR3aa: ASSQEVSYQPQH